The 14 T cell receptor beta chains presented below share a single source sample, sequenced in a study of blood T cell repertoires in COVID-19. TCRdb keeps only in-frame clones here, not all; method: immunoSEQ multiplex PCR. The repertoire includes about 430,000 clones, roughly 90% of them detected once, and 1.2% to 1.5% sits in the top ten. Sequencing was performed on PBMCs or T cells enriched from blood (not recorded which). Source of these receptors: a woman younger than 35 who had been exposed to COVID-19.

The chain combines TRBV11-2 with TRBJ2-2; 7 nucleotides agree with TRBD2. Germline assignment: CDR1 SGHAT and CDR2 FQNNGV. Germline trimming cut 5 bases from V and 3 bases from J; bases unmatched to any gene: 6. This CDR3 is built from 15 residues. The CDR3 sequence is CASSPGGRDTGELFF. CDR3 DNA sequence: TGTGCCAGCAGCCCAGGAGGGAGGGACACCGGGGAGCTGTTTTTT.

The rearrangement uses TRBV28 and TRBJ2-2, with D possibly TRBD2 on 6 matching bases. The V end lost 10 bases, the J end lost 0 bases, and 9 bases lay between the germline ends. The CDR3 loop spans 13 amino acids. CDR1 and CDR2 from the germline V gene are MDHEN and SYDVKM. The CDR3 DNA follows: TGTGCCACCGCGGGACCGAACACCGGGGAGCTGTTTTTT. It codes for CATAGPNTGELFF. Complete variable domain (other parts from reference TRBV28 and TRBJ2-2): DVKVTQSSRYLVKRTGEKVFLECVQDMDHENMFWYRQDPGLGLRLIYFSYDVKMKEKGDIPEGYSVSREKKERFSLILESASTNQTSMYLCATAGPNTGELFFGEGSRLTVL.

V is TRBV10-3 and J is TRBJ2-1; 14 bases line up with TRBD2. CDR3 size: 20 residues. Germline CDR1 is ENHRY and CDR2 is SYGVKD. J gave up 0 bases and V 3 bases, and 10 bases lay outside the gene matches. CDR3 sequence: CAISDPGLAGGPSSYNEQFF. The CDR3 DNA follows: TGTGCCATCAGTGACCCCGGACTAGCGGGGGGTCCTAGCTCCTACAATGAGCAGTTCTTC.

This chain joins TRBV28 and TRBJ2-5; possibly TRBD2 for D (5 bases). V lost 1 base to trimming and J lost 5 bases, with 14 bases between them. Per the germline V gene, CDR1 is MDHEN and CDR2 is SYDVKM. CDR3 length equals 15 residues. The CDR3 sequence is CASSLSSGGLETQYF. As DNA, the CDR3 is TGTGCCAGCAGTTTATCCAGCGGTGGACTTGAGACCCAGTACTTC.

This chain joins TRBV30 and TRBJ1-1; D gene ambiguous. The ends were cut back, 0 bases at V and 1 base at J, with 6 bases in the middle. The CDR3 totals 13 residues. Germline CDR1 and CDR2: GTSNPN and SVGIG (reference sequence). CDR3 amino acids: CAWSVQTNTEAFF. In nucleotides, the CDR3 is TGTGCCTGGAGTGTACAAACGAACACTGAAGCTTTCTTT.

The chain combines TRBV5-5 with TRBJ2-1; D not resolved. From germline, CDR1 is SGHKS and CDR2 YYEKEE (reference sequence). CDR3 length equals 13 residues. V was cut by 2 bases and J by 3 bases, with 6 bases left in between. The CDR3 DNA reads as TGTGCCAGCAGCTTCGGGTACTACAATGAGCAGTTCTTC. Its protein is CASSFGYYNEQFF.

The CDR3 nucleotides read TGTGCCAGCAGCTTTCCCCTAGCCAGTATACCAAGCTCCTACAATGAGCAGTTCTTC. Protein product: CASSFPLASIPSSYNEQFF. This sequence joins TRBV7-8 and TRBJ2-1; weak D call: TRBD2 (5 bases). CDR1 SGHVS and CDR2 FQNEAQ come from the germline V gene. Trimming left V 3 bases short and J 0 bases short, with 21 bases between. This CDR3 has 19 residues.

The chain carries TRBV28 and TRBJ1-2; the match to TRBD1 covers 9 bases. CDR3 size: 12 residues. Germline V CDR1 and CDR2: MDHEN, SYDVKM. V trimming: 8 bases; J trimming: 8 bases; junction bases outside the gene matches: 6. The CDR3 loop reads CASLFTGGGYTF. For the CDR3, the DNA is TGTGCCAGCCTCTTTACAGGGGGCGGCTACACCTTC.

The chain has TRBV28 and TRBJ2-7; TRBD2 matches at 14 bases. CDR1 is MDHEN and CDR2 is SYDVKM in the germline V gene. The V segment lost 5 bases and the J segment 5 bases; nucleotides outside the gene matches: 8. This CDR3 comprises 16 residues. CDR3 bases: TGTGCCAGCAGTCCTAGAGGGACTAGCGGGAGAGACGAGCAGTACTTC. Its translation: CASSPRGTSGRDEQYF. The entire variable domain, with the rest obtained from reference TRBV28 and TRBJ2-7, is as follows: DVKVTQSSRYLVKRTGEKVFLECVQDMDHENMFWYRQDPGLGLRLIYFSYDVKMKEKGDIPEGYSVSREKKERFSLILESASTNQTSMYLCASSPRGTSGRDEQYFGPGTRLTVT.

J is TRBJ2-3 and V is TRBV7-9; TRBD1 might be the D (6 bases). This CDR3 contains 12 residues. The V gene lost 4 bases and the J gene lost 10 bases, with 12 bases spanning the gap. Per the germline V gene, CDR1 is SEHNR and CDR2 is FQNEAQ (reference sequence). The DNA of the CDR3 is TGTGCCAGCAGCTCTGGACAGTACTCGCAGTATTTT. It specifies CASSSGQYSQYF.

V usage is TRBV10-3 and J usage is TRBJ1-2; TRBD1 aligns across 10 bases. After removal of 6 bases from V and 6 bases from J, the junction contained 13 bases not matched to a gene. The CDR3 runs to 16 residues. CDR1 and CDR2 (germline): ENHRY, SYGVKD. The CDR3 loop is CAIRQSPGTGDHGYTF. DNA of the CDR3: TGTGCCATCAGGCAAAGTCCCGGGACAGGGGACCATGGCTACACCTTC.

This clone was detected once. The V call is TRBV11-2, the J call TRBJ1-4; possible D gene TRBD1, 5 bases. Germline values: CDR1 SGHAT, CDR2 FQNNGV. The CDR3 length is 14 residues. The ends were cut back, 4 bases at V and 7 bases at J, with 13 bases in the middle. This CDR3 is CASSSQGVSEKLFF. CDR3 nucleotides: TGTGCCAGCAGCTCCCAGGGTGTATCTGAAAAACTGTTTTTT. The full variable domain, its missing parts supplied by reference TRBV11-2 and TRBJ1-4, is EAGVAQSPRYKIIEKRQSVAFWCNPISGHATLYWYQQILGQGPKLLIQFQNNGVVDDSQLPKDRFSAERLKGVDSTLKIQPAKLEDSAVYLCASSSQGVSEKLFFGSGTQLSVL.

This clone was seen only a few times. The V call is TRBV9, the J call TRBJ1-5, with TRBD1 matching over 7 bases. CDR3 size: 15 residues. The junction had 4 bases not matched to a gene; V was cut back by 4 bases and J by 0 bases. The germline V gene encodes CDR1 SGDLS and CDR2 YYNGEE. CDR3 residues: CASSPGQTSNQPQHF. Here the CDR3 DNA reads TGTGCCAGCAGCCCGGGACAGACTAGCAATCAGCCCCAGCATTTT.

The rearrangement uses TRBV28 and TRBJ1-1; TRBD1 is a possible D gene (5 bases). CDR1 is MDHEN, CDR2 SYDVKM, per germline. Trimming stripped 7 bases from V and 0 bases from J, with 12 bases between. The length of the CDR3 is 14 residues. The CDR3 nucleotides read TGTGCCAGCACCTTGGGGGGGTTGAACACTGAAGCTTTCTTT. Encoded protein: CASTLGGLNTEAFF.